Given below is one T cell receptor beta chain in context. This sample is drawn from a study of blood T cell repertoires in COVID-19. Study details: COVID-19 samples, acute and convalescent, were from the United States, Italy and Spain.

The data were produced by immunoSEQ multiplex PCR, yet TCRdb's version contains in-frame clones alone and is incomplete. The sample consists of 100,000 to 150,000 clones, about nine tenths of them appearing once. V lost 3 bases to trimming and J lost 5 bases, with 16 bases between them. CDR3 length: 15 residues. CDR1 is SEHNR, CDR2 FQNEAQ, per germline (reference sequence). Sequenced material: peripheral blood. This clonotype was obtained from a woman aged 70-85 years with COVID-19, enrolled during active disease. The V call is TRBV7-9, the J call TRBJ1-1; D is perhaps TRBD1 (6 bases). CDR3 DNA: TGTGCCAGCAGCTTTTTGGGGGCGGTGGTAACTGAAGCTTTCTTT. This gives the protein CASSFLGAVVTEAFF. The entire variable domain, with the rest obtained from reference TRBV7-9 and TRBJ1-1, is as follows: DTGVSQNPRHKITKRGQNVTFRCDPISEHNRLYWYRQTLGQGPEFLTYFQNEAQLEKSRLLSDRFSAERPKGSFSTLEIQRTEQGDSAMYLCASSFLGAVVTEAFFGQGTRLTVV.